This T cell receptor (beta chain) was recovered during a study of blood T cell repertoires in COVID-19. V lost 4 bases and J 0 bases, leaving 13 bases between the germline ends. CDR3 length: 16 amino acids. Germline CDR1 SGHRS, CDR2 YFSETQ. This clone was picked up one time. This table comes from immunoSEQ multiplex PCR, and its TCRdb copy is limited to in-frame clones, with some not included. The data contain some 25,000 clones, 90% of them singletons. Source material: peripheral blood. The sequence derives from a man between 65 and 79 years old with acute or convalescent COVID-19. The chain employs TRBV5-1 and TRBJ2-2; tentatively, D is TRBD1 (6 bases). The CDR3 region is CASSPYPGANTGELFF. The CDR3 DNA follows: TGCGCCAGCAGCCCGTACCCAGGGGCGAACACCGGGGAGCTGTTTTTT.